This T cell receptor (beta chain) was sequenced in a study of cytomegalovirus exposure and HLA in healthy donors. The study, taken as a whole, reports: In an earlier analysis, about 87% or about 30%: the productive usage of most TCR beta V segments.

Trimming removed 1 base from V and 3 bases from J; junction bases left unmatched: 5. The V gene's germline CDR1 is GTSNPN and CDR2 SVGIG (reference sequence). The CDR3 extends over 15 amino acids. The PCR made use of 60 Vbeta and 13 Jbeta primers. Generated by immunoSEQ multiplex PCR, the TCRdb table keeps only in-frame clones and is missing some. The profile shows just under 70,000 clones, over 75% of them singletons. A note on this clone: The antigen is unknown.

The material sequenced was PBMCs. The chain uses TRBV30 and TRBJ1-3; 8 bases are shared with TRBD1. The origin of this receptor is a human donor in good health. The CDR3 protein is CAWSEGRGHGNTIYF. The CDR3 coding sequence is TGTGCCTGGAGTGAGGGCAGGGGGCATGGAAACACCATATATTTT.